These 5 T cell receptor beta chains originate from one sample sequenced in a study of blood T cells in healthy people across ages. A second 7 to 11 cycle PCR used barcoded and J-beta primers. TCRdb redid the calling of the 5' RACE reads with MiXCR, one entry per CDR3 protein. In the table there are over 600,000 distinct CDR3 sequences, around 38% of which are singletons. The sequenced sample was blood. These receptors came from a man at least 80 years old in good health.

There are a few counts of this clonotype. This chain connects TRBV24-1 to TRBJ2-3; no clear D gene. The germline V gene encodes CDR1 KGHDR and CDR2 SFDVKD. V was cut by 4 bases and J by 2 bases, with 3 bases left in between. CDR3 length equals 12 residues. The CDR3 region has the DNA TGTGCCACCAGTGAAAACACAGATACGCAGTATTTT. This encodes CATSENTDTQYF.

The CDR3 nucleotides read TGCAGTGCTAGCCCCATCATTTCCTACGAGCAGTACTTC. Its protein is CSASPIISYEQYF. The chain links TRBV20-1 to TRBJ2-7, with unresolved D. CDR3 size: 13 residues. Germline V gene lookup returns CDR1 DFQATT and CDR2 SNEGSKA (reference sequence). Trimming removed 3 bases at V and 1 base at J, with 10 bases between.

The J gene is TRBJ2-7, the V gene TRBV7-2; 11 bases line up with TRBD1. The CDR3 sequence is 14 residues long. J was trimmed by 5 bases and V by 5 bases; bases with no gene match: 5. The V gene's germline CDR1 is SGHTA and CDR2 FQGNSA. The CDR3 here is CASSVDRGRDEQYF. For the CDR3, the DNA is TGTGCCAGCAGCGTGGACAGGGGGCGCGACGAGCAGTACTTC.

This clonotype has only a few counts. The V and J genes are TRBV29-1 and TRBJ2-1, with D unclear. This CDR3 has 13 residues. The V end lost 6 bases, the J end lost 6 bases, and 15 bases lay between the germline ends. Germline loops: CDR1 SQVTM, CDR2 ANQGSEA. CDR3 DNA: TGCAGCGTGAGCGCTACAACGGGCAATGAGCAGTTCTTC. It is translated as CSVSATTGNEQFF.

This chain links TRBV11-2 with TRBJ2-4; a possible D gene is TRBD2 (7 bases). In germline, CDR1 is SGHAT, CDR2 FQNNGV. This CDR3 is built from 20 residues. V was pared by 5 bases and J by 0 bases, with 26 bases between. The chain's CDR3 is CASSPRGGPTGQLAKNIQYF. The CDR3, as DNA: TGTGCCAGCAGCCCGAGGGGGGGTCCTACCGGCCAATTAGCCAAAAACATTCAGTACTTC.